This T cell receptor (beta chain) is from a study of T cell responses to AZD1222 COVID-19 vaccine. Points from the study as a whole: Spike-specific TCR breadth and depth both grew after two AZD1222 doses. Repertoire sampling happened only post peak T cell response. Mostly white British, mostly female donors; authors suggested clonal diversity may be underestimated.

For this clone: Its cognate antigen is unknown.

Using immunoSEQ multiplex PCR, the repertoire was profiled, and TCRdb retains in-frame clones only, with some absent. The table lists 130,000 to 150,000 clones, 89% of them singletons, with around 4.9% in the top ten. V gave up 2 bases and J gave up 0 bases; unmatched junction bases: 4. The CDR3 sequence is 16 residues long. In germline, CDR1 is SGHKS, CDR2 YYEKEE (reference sequence). This clonotype was sampled from an adult in good health. The specimen was peripheral blood, collected on day 0 of AZD1222 vaccination. The genes are TRBV5-5 and TRBJ2-1; 8 bases line up with TRBD2. CDR3 in DNA: TGTGCCAGCAGCTTAAGACTAGCGAGCTCCTACAATGAGCAGTTCTTC. Translating it yields CASSLRLASSYNEQFF.